This TCR beta chain was sequenced for a study of CXCR3-negative and CXCR3-positive naive CD8 T cells. For the study at large: Each library held about 1.5 +/- 0.3 million TRB reads, approximately 140 million in total.

General study points: CXCR3-expressing naive cells carried TRB CDR3s more hydrophobic than those of CXCR3-negative naive cells.

The CDR3 extends over 14 amino acids. The germline CDR1 and CDR2 sequences are SGHTA and FQGTGA. Through 5' RACE with UMI labels, the TRB cDNA libraries were prepared. Following a re-call of the 5' RACE reads, TCRdb has one entry per CDR3 protein and lacks DNA. Its table lists tens of thousands of distinct CDR3 sequences. With regard to this clonotype: Its antigen is currently unknown.

This receptor was taken from a human donor in good health. Some clones in this sample may be carry-over from other donors' samples. The rearrangement uses TRBV7-3 and TRBJ1-1. The sample taken for sequencing was naive CXCR3+ CD8+ T cells from blood. Subset noted: CD45RO-CCR7+CD27+CD95- naive CD8+ T cells expressing CXCR3 (TNR3+). The CDR3 region is CASSVLLGDTEAFF.